Listed below are T cell receptor beta chains from one sample, sequenced in a study of blood T cell repertoires in COVID-19. The method was immunoSEQ multiplex PCR; TCRdb's version includes in-frame clones alone and lacks a portion of them. The sample lists 200,000 to 250,000 clones, 80% to 85% occurring once. The sequenced sample consisted of peripheral blood. The receptor set was obtained from a woman aged 80 or over with active or convalescent COVID-19. The conserved cysteine and the conserved F or W are not part of the CDR3 here. Size is stated for part of the rows, as once, few or many counts, or as a class when the clone is expanded.

clone size: .
CDR3 length: 14
V gene: TRBV6-2/TRBV6-3
CDR3 protein: ASSYRFGEVKNIQY

clone size: .
CDR3 length: 11
V gene: TRBV5-1
CDR3 protein: ASSLESTYEQY

clone size: .
CDR3 length: 12
V gene: TRBV5-1
CDR3 protein: ASSLGGSQETQY

clone size: once
CDR3 length: 12
V gene: TRBV16
CDR3 protein: ASSQGQGRNEQF

clone size: once
CDR3 length: 13
V gene: TRBV11-3
CDR3 protein: ASSPDRGRTGELF

clone size: .
CDR3 length: 13
V gene: TRBV7-2
CDR3 protein: ASSSDRSSYNEQF

clone size: few
CDR3 length: 12
V gene: TRBV5-4
CDR3 protein: ASSLGQMTGELF

clone size: .
CDR3 length: 12
V gene: TRBV29-1
CDR3 protein: SVAGLAGVYEQY

clone size: .
CDR3 length: 14
V gene: TRBV7-2
CDR3 protein: ASSSRREFPYNEQF

clone size: .
CDR3 length: 13
V gene: TRBV30
CDR3 protein: AWNSLAGSTDTQY

clone size: .
CDR3 length: 13
V gene: TRBV25-1
CDR3 protein: ASTGLGGGVTEAF

clone size: once
CDR3 length: 19
V gene: TRBV4-2
CDR3 protein: ASSQEAGWGLAGAFSSEQY

clone size: once
CDR3 length: 13
V gene: TRBV27
CDR3 protein: ASSQIRQLLYEQY

clone size: .
CDR3 length: 10
V gene: TRBV6-5
CDR3 protein: ASSYPGSPLH

clone size: once
CDR3 length: 13
V gene: TRBV21-1
CDR3 protein: ASSMLAGGAYEQY

clone size: .
CDR3 length: 13
V gene: TRBV7-2
CDR3 protein: ASSLNVRGVSPLH

clone size: .
CDR3 length: 12
V gene: TRBV5-1
CDR3 protein: ASSLDGREVEQY

clone size: once
CDR3 length: 12
V gene: TRBV5-4
CDR3 protein: ASSRQGSNQPQH

clone size: .
CDR3 length: 14
V gene: TRBV25-1
CDR3 protein: ASSEFDTRGGNTIY

clone size: .
CDR3 length: 12
V gene: TRBV28
CDR3 protein: ASSPAGQVYGYT

clone size: few
CDR3 length: 16
V gene: TRBV27
CDR3 protein: ASSLSLTSGGPAGELF

clone size: .
CDR3 length: 12
V gene: TRBV7-9
CDR3 protein: ASSPGDRGSGYT

clone size: .
CDR3 length: 10
V gene: TRBV2
CDR3 protein: ASSETVYGYT

clone size: once
CDR3 length: 13
V gene: TRBV7-2
CDR3 protein: ASSLGGRQPIEQF

clone size: .
CDR3 length: 14
V gene: TRBV28
CDR3 protein: ASSSPSGPRPYEQY

clone size: .
CDR3 length: 12
V gene: TRBV27
CDR3 protein: ASRTGNLGTEAF

clone size: few
CDR3 length: 12
V gene: TRBV30
CDR3 protein: AWSVLFSNQPQH

clone size: once
CDR3 length: 13
V gene: TRBV6-6
CDR3 protein: ASSGGQAGANVLT

clone size: .
CDR3 length: 12
V gene: TRBV30
CDR3 protein: AWSVWGQSNEQF

clone size: .
CDR3 length: 13
V gene: TRBV5-1
CDR3 protein: ASSLEGASNQPQH

clone size: .
CDR3 length: 13
V gene: TRBV6-5
CDR3 protein: ASSWDTDSNQPQH

clone size: .
CDR3 length: 11
V gene: TRBV6-6
CDR3 protein: ASSRSIAYEQY

clone size: .
CDR3 length: 10
V gene: TRBV10-3
CDR3 protein: AISSQNTEAF

clone size: .
CDR3 length: 10
V gene: TRBV30
CDR3 protein: AWSVSVNIQY

clone size: .
CDR3 length: 14
V gene: TRBV3-1/TRBV3-2
CDR3 protein: ASEGSGGGSLETQY

clone size: .
CDR3 length: 13
V gene: TRBV28
CDR3 protein: ASSTRDTYNSPLH

clone size: once
CDR3 length: 15
V gene: TRBV5-4
CDR3 protein: ASSRETSGRAGDTQY

clone size: once
CDR3 length: 13
V gene: TRBV7-8
CDR3 protein: ASSLVAGGGETQY

clone size: .
CDR3 length: 14
V gene: TRBV7-6
CDR3 protein: ASSLKRQGYTGELF

clone size: .
CDR3 length: 11
V gene: TRBV27
CDR3 protein: ASSRQGAYEQY